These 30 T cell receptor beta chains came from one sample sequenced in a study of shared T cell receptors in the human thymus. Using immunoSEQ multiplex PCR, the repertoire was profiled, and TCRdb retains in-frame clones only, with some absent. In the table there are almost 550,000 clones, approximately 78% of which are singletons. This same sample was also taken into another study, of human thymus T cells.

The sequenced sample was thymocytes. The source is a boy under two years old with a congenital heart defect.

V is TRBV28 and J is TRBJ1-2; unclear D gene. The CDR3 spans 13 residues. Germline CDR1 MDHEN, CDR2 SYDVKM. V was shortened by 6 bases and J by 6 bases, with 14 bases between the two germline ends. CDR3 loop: CASRQSYRHGYTF. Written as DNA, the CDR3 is TGTGCCAGCAGACAGTCCTATAGACATGGCTACACCTTC.

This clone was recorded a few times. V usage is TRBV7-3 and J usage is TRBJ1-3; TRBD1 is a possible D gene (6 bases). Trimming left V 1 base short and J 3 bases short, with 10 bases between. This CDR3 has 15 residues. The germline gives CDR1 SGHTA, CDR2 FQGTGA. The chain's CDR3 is CASSLSGGRGNTIYF. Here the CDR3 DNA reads TGTGCCAGCAGCTTAAGCGGGGGCCGTGGAAACACCATATATTTT.

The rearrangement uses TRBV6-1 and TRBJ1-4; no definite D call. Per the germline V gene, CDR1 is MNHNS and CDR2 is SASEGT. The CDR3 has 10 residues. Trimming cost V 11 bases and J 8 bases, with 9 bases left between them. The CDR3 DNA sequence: TGTGCCGGCGGGTCGGAAAAACTGTTTTTT. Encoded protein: CAGGSEKLFF.

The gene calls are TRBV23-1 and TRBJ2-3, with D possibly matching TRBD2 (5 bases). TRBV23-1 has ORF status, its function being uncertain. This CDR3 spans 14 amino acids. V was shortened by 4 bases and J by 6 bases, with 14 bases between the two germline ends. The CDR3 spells CASSPYRGLDTQYF. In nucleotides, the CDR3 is TGCGCCAGCAGTCCCTATCGCGGGCTTGATACGCAGTATTTT.

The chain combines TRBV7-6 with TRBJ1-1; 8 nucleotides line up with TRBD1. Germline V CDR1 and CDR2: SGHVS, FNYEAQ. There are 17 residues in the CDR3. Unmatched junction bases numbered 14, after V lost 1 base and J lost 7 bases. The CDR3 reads CASSLVEEDRDLDEAFF. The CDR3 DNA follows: TGTGCCAGCAGCTTAGTGGAGGAGGACAGGGACTTAGATGAAGCTTTCTTT.

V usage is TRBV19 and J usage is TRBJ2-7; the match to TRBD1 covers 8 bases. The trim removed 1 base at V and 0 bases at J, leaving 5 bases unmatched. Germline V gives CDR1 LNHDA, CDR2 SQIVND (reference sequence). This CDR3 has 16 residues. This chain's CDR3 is CASSIGTGSGSYEQYF. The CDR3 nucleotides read TGTGCCAGTAGTATAGGGACAGGGTCGGGCTCCTACGAGCAGTACTTC.

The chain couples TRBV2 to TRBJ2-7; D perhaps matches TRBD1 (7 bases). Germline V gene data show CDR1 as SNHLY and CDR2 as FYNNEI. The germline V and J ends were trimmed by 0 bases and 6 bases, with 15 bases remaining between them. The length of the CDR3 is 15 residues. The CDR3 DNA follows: TGTGCCAGCAGTGAAGCCCCTAGACAGGGAGGCGAGCAGTACTTC. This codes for CASSEAPRQGGEQYF.

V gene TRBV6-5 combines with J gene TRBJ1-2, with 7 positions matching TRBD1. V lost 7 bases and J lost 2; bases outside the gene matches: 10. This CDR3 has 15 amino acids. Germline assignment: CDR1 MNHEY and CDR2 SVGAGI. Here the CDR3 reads CASNHPKDRNYGYTF. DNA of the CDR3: TGTGCCAGCAACCACCCCAAGGACAGGAACTATGGCTACACCTTC.

DNA for the CDR3: TGTGCCAGTAGTATTTGGGACAGGAGCAATGAAAAACTGTTTTTT. This translates into CASSIWDRSNEKLFF. The J gene is TRBJ1-4, the V gene TRBV19; 8 bases match TRBD1. Germline loops: CDR1 LNHDA, CDR2 SQIVND (reference sequence). The CDR3 sequence is 15 residues long. V shed 3 bases and J 5 bases; nucleotides not matched to a gene: 5.

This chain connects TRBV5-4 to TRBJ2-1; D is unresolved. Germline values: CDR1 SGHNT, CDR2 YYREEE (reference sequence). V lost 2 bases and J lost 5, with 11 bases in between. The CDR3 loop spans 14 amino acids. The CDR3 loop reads CASSFRREHNEQFF. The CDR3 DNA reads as TGTGCCAGCAGCTTCCGGAGAGAACACAATGAGCAGTTCTTC.

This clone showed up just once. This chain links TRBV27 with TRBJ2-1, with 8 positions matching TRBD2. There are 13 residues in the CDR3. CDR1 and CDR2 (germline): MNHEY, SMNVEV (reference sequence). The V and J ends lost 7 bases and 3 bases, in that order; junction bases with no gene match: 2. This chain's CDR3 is CASTSGFYNEQFF. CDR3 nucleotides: TGTGCCAGCACTAGCGGGTTCTACAATGAGCAGTTCTTC.

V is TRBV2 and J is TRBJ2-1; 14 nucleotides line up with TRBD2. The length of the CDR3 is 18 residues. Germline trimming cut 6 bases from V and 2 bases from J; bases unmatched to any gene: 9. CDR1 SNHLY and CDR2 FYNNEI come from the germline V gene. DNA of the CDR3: TGTGCCAGCAGCGCAACGACTAGCGGGAGGGCCCCCTACAATGAGCAGTTCTTC. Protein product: CASSATTSGRAPYNEQFF.

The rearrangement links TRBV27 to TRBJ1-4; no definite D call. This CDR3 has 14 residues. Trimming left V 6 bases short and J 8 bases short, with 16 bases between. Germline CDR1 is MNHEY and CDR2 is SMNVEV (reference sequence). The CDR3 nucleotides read TGTGCCAGCAGGAAACGCGGCCGCGGGGAAAAACTGTTTTTT. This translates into CASRKRGRGEKLFF.

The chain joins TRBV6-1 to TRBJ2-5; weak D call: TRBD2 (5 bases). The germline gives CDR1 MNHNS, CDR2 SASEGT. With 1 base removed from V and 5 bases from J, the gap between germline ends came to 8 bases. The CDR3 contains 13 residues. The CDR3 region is CASSEELVETQYF. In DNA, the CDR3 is TGTGCCAGCAGTGAAGAACTAGTTGAGACCCAGTACTTC.

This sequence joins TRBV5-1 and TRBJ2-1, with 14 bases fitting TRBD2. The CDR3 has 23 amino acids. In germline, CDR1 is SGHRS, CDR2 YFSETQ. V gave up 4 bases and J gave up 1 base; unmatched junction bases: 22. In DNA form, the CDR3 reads TGCGCCAGCAGCCGCCCCACCGGACATGGGACTAGCGGGAGTGGTGTTTCCTACAATGAGCAGTTCTTC. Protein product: CASSRPTGHGTSGSGVSYNEQFF.

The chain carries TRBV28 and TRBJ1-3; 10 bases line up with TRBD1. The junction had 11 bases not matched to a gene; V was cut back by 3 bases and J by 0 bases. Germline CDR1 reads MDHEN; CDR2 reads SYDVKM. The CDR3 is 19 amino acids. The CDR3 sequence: CASSLPRDRGRGSGNTIYF. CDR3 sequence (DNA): TGTGCCAGCAGTTTGCCCCGGGACAGGGGAAGGGGCTCTGGAAACACCATATATTTT.

The CDR3 DNA reads as TGCAGAACTGACCCGGGAGGCTACACCTTC. Residues: CRTDPGGYTF. The chain recombines TRBV20-1 with TRBJ1-2, with unresolved D. The CDR3 spans 10 residues. CDR1 and CDR2 from the germline V gene are DFQATT and SNEGSKA (reference sequence).

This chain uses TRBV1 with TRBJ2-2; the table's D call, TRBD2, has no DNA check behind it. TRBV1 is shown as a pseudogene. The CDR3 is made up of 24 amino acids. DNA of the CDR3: TGCACCAGCAGCGTCAGGAGGGGACTAGCGGGAGTTTACGGAGGAGGCGGGTACCCCGGGGAGCTGTTTTTT. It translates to CTSSVRRGLAGVYGGGGYPGELFF.

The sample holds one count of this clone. CDR3 in DNA: TGCGCCAGCAGCCAAGTGACAGGGGGGAATGAGCAGTTCTTC. This translates into CASSQVTGGNEQFF. V is TRBV4-1 and J is TRBJ2-1; 9 bases agree with TRBD1. Losses at the gene ends were 1 base for V and 7 bases for J; bases not matched to a gene: 2. CDR1 and CDR2 (germline): MGHRA, YSYEKL. The CDR3 covers 14 residues.

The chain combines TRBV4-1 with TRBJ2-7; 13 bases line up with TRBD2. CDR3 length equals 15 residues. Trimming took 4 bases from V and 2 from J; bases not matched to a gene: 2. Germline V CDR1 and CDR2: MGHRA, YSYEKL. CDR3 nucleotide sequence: TGCGCCAGCAGCCCAGGACTAGCGGGAGCCTACGAGCAGTACTTC. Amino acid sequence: CASSPGLAGAYEQYF.

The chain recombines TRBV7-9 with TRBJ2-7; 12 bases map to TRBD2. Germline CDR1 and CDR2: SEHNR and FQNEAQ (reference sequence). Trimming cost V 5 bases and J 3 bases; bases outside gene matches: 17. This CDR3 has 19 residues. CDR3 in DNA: TGTGCCAGCAGCCCGAGCCCCGGGACTAGCGGGCTTCCTTGCTACGAGCAGTACTTC. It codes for CASSPSPGTSGLPCYEQYF. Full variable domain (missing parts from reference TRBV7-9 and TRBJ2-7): DTGVSQNPRHKITKRGQNVTFRCDPISEHNRLYWYRQTLGQGPEFLTYFQNEAQLEKSRLLSDRFSAERPKGSFSTLEIQRTEQGDSAMYLCASSPSPGTSGLPCYEQYFGPGTRLTVT.

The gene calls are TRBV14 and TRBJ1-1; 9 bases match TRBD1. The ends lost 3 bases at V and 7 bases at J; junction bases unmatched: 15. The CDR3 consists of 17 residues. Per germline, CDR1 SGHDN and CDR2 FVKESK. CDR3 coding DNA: TGTGCCAGCAGCCAGACTCACCACAGGGGGCGAGGAGGTGAAGCTTTCTTT. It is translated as CASSQTHHRGRGGEAFF.

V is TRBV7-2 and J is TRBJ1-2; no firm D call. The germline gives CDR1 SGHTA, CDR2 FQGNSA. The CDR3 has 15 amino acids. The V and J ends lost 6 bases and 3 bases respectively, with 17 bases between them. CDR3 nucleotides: TGTGCCAGCAGACCTAGGGAGCCCTTGGACTATGGCTACACCTTC. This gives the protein CASRPREPLDYGYTF. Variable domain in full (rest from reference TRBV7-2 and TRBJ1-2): GAGVSQSPSNKVTEKGKDVELRCDPISGHTALYWYRQSLGQGLEFLIYFQGNSAPDKSGLPSDRFSAERTGGSVSTLTIQRTQQEDSAVYLCASRPREPLDYGYTFGSGTRLTVV.

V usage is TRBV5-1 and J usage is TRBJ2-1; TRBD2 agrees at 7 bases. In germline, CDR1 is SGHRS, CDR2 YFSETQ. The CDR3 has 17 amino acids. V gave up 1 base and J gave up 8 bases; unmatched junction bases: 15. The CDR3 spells CASSLPVEVAGVDEQFF. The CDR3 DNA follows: TGCGCCAGCAGCTTGCCGGTCGAAGTGGCGGGAGTTGATGAGCAGTTCTTC. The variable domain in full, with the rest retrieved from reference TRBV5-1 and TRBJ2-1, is KAGVTQTPRYLIKTRGQQVTLSCSPISGHRSVSWYQQTPGQGLQFLFEYFSETQRNKGNFPGRFSGRQFSNSRSEMNVSTLELGDSALYLCASSLPVEVAGVDEQFFGPGTRLTVL.

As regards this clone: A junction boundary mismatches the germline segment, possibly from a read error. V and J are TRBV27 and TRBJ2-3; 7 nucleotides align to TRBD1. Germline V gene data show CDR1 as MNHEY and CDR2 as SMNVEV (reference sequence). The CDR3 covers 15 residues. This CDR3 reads CASSLLTGPTDTQYF. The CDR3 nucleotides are TGTGCCAGCAGCTTATTGACAGGGCCCACAGATACGCAGTATTTT.

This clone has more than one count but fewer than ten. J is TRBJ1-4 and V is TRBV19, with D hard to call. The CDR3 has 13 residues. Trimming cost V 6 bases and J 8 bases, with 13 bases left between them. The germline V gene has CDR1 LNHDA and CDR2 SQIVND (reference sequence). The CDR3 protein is CASRERSGEKLFF. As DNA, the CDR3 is TGTGCCAGTAGGGAGCGATCTGGGGAAAAACTGTTTTTT.

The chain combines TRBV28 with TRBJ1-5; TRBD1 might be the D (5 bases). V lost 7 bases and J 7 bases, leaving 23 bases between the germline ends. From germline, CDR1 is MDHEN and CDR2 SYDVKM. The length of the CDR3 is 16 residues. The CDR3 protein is CASTPLGGGGEQPQHF. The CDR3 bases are TGTGCCAGCACCCCACTGGGCGGGGGTGGTGAGCAGCCCCAGCATTTT.

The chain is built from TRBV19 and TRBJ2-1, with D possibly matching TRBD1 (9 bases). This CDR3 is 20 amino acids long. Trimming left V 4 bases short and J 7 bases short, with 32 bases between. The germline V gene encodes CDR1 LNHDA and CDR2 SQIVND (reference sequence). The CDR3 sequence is CASSTIGTGSLSGRLNEQFF. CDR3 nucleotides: TGTGCCAGTAGTACAATTGGGACAGGGTCTCTAAGCGGGAGATTGAATGAGCAGTTCTTC.

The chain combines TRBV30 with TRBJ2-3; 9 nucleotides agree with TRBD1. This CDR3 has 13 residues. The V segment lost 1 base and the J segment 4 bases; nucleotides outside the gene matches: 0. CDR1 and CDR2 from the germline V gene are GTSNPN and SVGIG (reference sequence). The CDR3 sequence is CAWSGQGADTQYF. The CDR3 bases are TGTGCCTGGAGTGGACAGGGGGCAGATACGCAGTATTTT.

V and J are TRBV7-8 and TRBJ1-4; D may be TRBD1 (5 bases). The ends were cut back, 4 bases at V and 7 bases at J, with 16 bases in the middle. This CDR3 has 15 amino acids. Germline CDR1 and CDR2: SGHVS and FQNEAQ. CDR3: CASSSLGGGSEKLFF. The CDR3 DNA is TGTGCCAGCAGCTCCTTGGGGGGAGGTAGTGAAAAACTGTTTTTT. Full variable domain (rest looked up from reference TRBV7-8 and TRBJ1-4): GAGVSQSPRYKVAKRGQDVALRCDPISGHVSLFWYQQALGQGPEFLTYFQNEAQLDKSGLPSDRFFAERPEGSVSTLKIQRTQQEDSAVYLCASSSLGGGSEKLFFGSGTQLSVL.